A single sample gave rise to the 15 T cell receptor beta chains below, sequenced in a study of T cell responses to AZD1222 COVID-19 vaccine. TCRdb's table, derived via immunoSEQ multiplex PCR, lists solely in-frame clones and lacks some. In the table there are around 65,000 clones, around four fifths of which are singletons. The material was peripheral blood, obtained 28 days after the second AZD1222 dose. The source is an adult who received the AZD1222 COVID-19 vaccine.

The CDR3 here is CASSGMGSGAQETQYF. CDR3 nucleotides: TGTGCCAGCAGCGGGATGGGTAGCGGGGCCCAAGAGACCCAGTACTTC. This chain joins TRBV9 and TRBJ2-5, with 8 bases aligning to TRBD2. Germline V lookup: CDR1 SGDLS, CDR2 YYNGEE. The junction had 8 bases not matched to a gene; V was cut back by 3 bases and J by 1 base. The CDR3 has 16 residues.

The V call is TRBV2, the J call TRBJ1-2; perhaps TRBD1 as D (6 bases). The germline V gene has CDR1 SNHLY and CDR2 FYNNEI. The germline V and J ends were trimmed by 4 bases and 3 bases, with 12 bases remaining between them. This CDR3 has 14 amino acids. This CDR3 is CASSGFRGDYGYTF. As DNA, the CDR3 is TGTGCCAGCAGTGGGTTCAGGGGAGACTATGGCTACACCTTC.

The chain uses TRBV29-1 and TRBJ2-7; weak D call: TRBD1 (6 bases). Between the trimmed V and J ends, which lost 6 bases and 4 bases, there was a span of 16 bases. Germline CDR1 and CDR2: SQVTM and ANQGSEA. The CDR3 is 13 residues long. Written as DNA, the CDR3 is TGCAGCGTCCAAAGACAGGACTCTTACGAGCAGTACTTC. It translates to CSVQRQDSYEQYF.

The CDR3 loop reads CASSLYGELFF. For the CDR3, the DNA is TGTGCCAGCAGCTTATACGGGGAGCTGTTTTTT. The chain has TRBV7-9 and TRBJ2-2; D call uncertain. The V gene's germline CDR1 is SEHNR and CDR2 FQNEAQ (reference sequence). The V and J ends lost 2 bases and 7 bases respectively, with 2 bases between them. CDR3 length: 11 residues. Full variable domain (missing parts from reference TRBV7-9 and TRBJ2-2): DTGVSQNPRHKITKRGQNVTFRCDPISEHNRLYWYRQTLGQGPEFLTYFQNEAQLEKSRLLSDRFSAERPKGSFSTLEIQRTEQGDSAMYLCASSLYGELFFGEGSRLTVL.

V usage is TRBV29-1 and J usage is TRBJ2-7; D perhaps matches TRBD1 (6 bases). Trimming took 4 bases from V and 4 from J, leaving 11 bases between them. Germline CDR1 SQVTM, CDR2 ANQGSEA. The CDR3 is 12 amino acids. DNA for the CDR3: TGCAGCGTTGGGTTACAGGGATACGAGCAGTACTTC. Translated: CSVGLQGYEQYF.

The CDR3 is CASYQGAYNSPLHF. The CDR3 DNA follows: TGTGCCAGCTACCAGGGAGCCTATAATTCACCCCTCCACTTT. The chain recombines TRBV21-1 with TRBJ1-6. TRBV21-1 is recorded as a pseudogene. The CDR3 length is 14 residues.

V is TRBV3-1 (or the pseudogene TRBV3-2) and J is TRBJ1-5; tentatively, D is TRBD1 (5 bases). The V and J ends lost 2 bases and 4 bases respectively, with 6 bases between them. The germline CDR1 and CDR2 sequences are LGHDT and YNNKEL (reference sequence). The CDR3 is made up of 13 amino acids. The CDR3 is CASSQKGNQPQHF. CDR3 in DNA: TGTGCCAGCAGCCAAAAGGGGAATCAGCCCCAGCATTTT.

CDR3 sequence reads: CAIRGLTGGELFF. The CDR3 DNA follows: TGTGCCATCAGGGGACTAACCGGCGGGGAGCTGTTTTTT. This rearrangement joins TRBV10-3 to TRBJ2-2; TRBD2 agrees at 7 bases. The trim removed 6 bases at V and 7 bases at J, leaving 5 bases unmatched. This CDR3 region has 13 residues. Germline V gene data show CDR1 as ENHRY and CDR2 as SYGVKD.

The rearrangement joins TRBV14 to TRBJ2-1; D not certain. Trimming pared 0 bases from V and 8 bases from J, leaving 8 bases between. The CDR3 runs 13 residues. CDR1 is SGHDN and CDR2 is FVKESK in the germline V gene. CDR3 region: CASSQDKLYEQFF. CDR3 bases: TGTGCCAGCAGCCAAGATAAACTCTATGAGCAGTTCTTC.

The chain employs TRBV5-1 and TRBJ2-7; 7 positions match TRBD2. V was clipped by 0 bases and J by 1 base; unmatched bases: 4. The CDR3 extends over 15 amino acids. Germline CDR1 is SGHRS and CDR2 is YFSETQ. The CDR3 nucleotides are TGCGCCAGCAGCTTGGCGGGGGGTGGGTCCTACGAGCAGTACTTC. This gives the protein CASSLAGGGSYEQYF. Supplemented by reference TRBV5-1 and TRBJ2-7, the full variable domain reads KAGVTQTPRYLIKTRGQQVTLSCSPISGHRSVSWYQQTPGQGLQFLFEYFSETQRNKGNFPGRFSGRQFSNSRSEMNVSTLELGDSALYLCASSLAGGGSYEQYFGPGTRLTVT.

CDR3 sequence (DNA): TGCGCCAGCAGCTCGGGGGCGAACACCGGGGAGCTGTTTTTT. Translated: CASSSGANTGELFF. J is TRBJ2-2 and V is TRBV4-1; a weak D match, TRBD2 (6 bases). V was shortened by 5 bases and J by 0 bases, with 7 bases between the two germline ends. The germline gives CDR1 MGHRA, CDR2 YSYEKL. CDR3 length: 14 residues.

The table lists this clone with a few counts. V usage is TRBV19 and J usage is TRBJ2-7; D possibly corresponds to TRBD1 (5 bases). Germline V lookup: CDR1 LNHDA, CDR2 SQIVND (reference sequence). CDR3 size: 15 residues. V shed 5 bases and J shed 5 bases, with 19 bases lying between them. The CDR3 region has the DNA TGTGCCAGTAGTGCGATCCAGGGTAGTTGGCACGAGCAGTACTTC. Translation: CASSAIQGSWHEQYF.

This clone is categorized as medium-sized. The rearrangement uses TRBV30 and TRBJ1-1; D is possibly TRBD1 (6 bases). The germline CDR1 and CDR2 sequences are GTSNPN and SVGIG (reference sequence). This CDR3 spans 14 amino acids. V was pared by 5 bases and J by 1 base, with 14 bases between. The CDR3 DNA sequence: TGTGCCTGGGTCCCGGGGGCGGAGAACACTGAAGCTTTCTTT. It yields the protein CAWVPGAENTEAFF.

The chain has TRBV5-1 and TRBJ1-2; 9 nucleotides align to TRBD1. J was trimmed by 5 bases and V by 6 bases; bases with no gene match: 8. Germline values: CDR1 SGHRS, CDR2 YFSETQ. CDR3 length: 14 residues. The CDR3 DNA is TGCGCCAGCACTGGACAGGGGACTTATTATGGCTACACCTTC. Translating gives CASTGQGTYYGYTF.

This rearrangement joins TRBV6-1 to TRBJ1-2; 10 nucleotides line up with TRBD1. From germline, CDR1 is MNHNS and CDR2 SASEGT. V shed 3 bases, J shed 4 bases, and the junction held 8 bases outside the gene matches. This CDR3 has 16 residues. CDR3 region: CASSETGGGSIYGYTF. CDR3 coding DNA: TGTGCCAGCAGTGAGACAGGGGGCGGGTCGATCTATGGCTACACCTTC.